The source of this T cell receptor (beta chain) is a study of glioma-infiltrating T cells after dendritic cell vaccination. The overall study: Patients received three intradermal dendritic cell vaccine injections at biweekly intervals. Findings of the study overall: Longer survival after dendritic cell vaccination followed higher pretreatment TIL content.

In the case of this clone: Its antigen is not known.

Specified time point: after dendritic cell vaccination, including at tumor progression/relapse. No glioblastoma patient carried an isocitrate dehydrogenase mutation. PBMC were collected before vaccination, two weeks after the third vaccination, and at progression. The assay was immunoSEQ multiplex PCR, and TCRdb's table has in-frame clones only and misses some. The sample consists of about 50,000 clones, around 89% of them appearing once. The V gene's germline CDR1 is SGHNT and CDR2 YYREEE (reference sequence). J lost 2 bases, V lost 4 bases, and 5 bases had no gene match. The CDR3 is 16 amino acids. This sequence joins TRBV5-4 and TRBJ2-3, with 12 bases identical to TRBD2. The source was blood, collected after dendritic cell vaccination. This TCR derives from a human donor with glioblastoma. DNA for the CDR3: TGTGCCAGCAGCCTCCGGACTAGCGGGAACACAGATACGCAGTATTTT. Its protein is CASSLRTSGNTDTQYF. Looking up the rest from reference TRBV5-4 and TRBJ2-3 gives the full variable domain: ETGVTQSPTHLIKTRGQQVTLRCSSQSGHNTVSWYQQALGQGPQFIFQYYREEENGRGNFPPRFSGLQFPNYSSELNVNALELDDSALYLCASSLRTSGNTDTQYFGPGTRLTVL.